The 15 T cell receptor beta chains presented below share a single source sample, sequenced in a study of cytomegalovirus exposure and HLA in healthy donors. PCR used 60 Vbeta primers and 13 Jbeta primers. TCRdb's table, derived via immunoSEQ multiplex PCR, lists solely in-frame clones and lacks some. Seen in this sample are around 110,000 clones; the ten most common clones hold 5.5% to 8%. Source material: PBMCs. The receptors come from a man aged 35-49 years in good health and CMV-seropositive.

The chain links TRBV5-4 to TRBJ2-1; TRBD1 agrees at 9 bases. This CDR3 has 15 residues. J lost 3 bases, V lost 2 bases, and 3 bases had no gene match. The germline V gene encodes CDR1 SGHNT and CDR2 YYREEE (reference sequence). For the CDR3, the DNA is TGTGCCAGCAGCTTTACAGGGGGCGGCTACAATGAGCAGTTCTTC. Its translation is CASSFTGGGYNEQFF.

The chain is built from TRBV5-1 and TRBJ2-4; a weak D match, TRBD1 (6 bases). The CDR3 extends over 16 amino acids. V gave up 2 bases and J gave up 1 base, with 13 bases separating them. From germline, CDR1 is SGHRS and CDR2 YFSETQ. CDR3 in amino acids: CASSFGTPRAKNIQYF. CDR3 nucleotides: TGCGCCAGCAGCTTTGGGACACCCCGGGCCAAAAACATTCAGTACTTC.

The rearrangement links TRBV6-6 to TRBJ2-7; D remains ambiguous. The CDR3 is 13 amino acids. Between the trimmed V and J ends, which lost 2 bases and 0 bases, there was a span of 5 bases. CDR1 and CDR2 (germline): MNHNY, SVGAGI (reference sequence). CDR3 sequence reads: CASSYASSYEQYF. For the CDR3, the DNA is TGTGCCAGCAGTTACGCTAGCTCCTACGAGCAGTACTTC.

CDR3 bases: TGTGCCAGCAGCCAAGGGTTCACCAGCGGATTCTCCTACGAGCAGTACTTC. This translates into CASSQGFTSGFSYEQYF. The genes are TRBV4-2 and TRBJ2-7; D might be TRBD2 (5 bases). V lost 1 base, J lost 0 bases, and 16 bases lay in between. The CDR3 sequence is 17 residues long. Germline CDR1 LGHNA, CDR2 YNFKEQ.

This chain links TRBV19 with TRBJ1-5; 8 bases are a match to TRBD1. Germline loops: CDR1 LNHDA, CDR2 SQIVND (reference sequence). This CDR3 spans 14 amino acids. The trim removed 7 bases at V and 6 bases at J, leaving 8 bases unmatched. CDR3 residues: CASNASGGRQPQHF. CDR3 sequence (DNA): TGTGCCAGTAATGCCTCAGGGGGCCGTCAGCCCCAGCATTTT.

The J gene is TRBJ2-2, the V gene TRBV5-1; TRBD1 is a possible D gene (6 bases). The CDR3 has 15 residues. V was shortened by 4 bases and J by 2 bases, with 12 bases between the two germline ends. Germline CDR1 SGHRS, CDR2 YFSETQ. CDR3 sequence reads: CASSTGQPNTGELFF. The DNA for the CDR3 is TGCGCCAGCAGCACTGGACAGCCCAACACCGGGGAGCTGTTTTTT.

This chain links TRBV9 with TRBJ1-5; TRBD1 agrees at 8 bases. Per the germline V gene, CDR1 is SGDLS and CDR2 is YYNGEE. V lost 3 bases and J lost 7; bases outside the gene matches: 6. The CDR3 runs to 14 residues. The CDR3 DNA sequence: TGTGCCAGCAGCGAGGGACAGGACCCACAGCCCCAGCATTTT. Its protein is CASSEGQDPQPQHF.

The CDR3 is CASRKTGKHQPQHF. Here the CDR3 DNA reads TGTGCCAGTAGGAAGACAGGGAAACATCAGCCCCAGCATTTT. This rearrangement joins TRBV19 to TRBJ1-5; TRBD1 matches 7 bases. This CDR3 is built from 14 residues. Per the germline V gene, CDR1 is LNHDA and CDR2 is SQIVND (reference sequence). Trimming cost V 6 bases and J 5 bases; bases outside gene matches: 7.

J is TRBJ1-1 and V is TRBV9; the D gene is possibly TRBD1 (6 bases). The V gene's germline CDR1 is SGDLS and CDR2 YYNGEE. The CDR3 covers 13 residues. V lost 3 bases to trimming and J lost 8 bases, with 14 bases between them. The CDR3 bases are TGTGCCAGCAGCGCCTATGAGGGGGACGAAGCTTTCTTT. It yields the protein CASSAYEGDEAFF.

V gene TRBV5-6 combines with J gene TRBJ2-1, with 7 bases aligning to TRBD1. The CDR3 sequence is 16 residues long. V shed 0 bases and J 5 bases; nucleotides not matched to a gene: 8. Per germline, CDR1 SGHDT and CDR2 YYEEEE. CDR3 region: CASSLVIGGMNNEQFF. Written as DNA, the CDR3 is TGTGCCAGCAGCTTGGTAATAGGGGGCATGAACAATGAGCAGTTCTTC.

The rearrangement joins TRBV6-5 to TRBJ2-5; 11 nucleotides agree with TRBD1. The CDR3 covers 14 residues. The germline V gene has CDR1 MNHEY and CDR2 SVGAGI. V dropped 2 bases and J dropped 13; count of bases not matched to a gene: 9. CDR3 in DNA: TGTGCCAGCAGTTACGTTGGGACAGGGGGTTTCACGTACTTC. Its translation: CASSYVGTGGFTYF.

Comments on this clone: This sample also contains other DNA sequences that code for the same CDR3. The rearrangement uses TRBV6-1 and TRBJ1-5; 11 bases line up with TRBD1. Trimming removed 4 bases from V and 10 bases from J; junction bases left unmatched: 9. CDR1 MNHNS and CDR2 SASEGT come from the germline V gene. The CDR3 has 15 amino acids. CDR3 sequence: CASSGDRGTVGPQHF. CDR3 DNA sequence: TGTGCCAGCAGTGGGGACAGGGGGACCGTTGGACCCCAGCATTTT.

The chain has TRBV7-9 and TRBJ2-5, with 9 bases that match TRBD1. The CDR3 runs 18 residues. Germline CDR1 and CDR2: SEHNR and FQNEAQ (reference sequence). The ends lost 2 bases at V and 0 bases at J; junction bases unmatched: 10. In DNA, the CDR3 is TGTGCCAGCAGCTTATTAGCACGGGACAGGGCGTACCAAGAGACCCAGTACTTC. It codes for CASSLLARDRAYQETQYF. Looking up the rest from reference TRBV7-9 and TRBJ2-5 gives the full variable domain: DTGVSQNPRHKITKRGQNVTFRCDPISEHNRLYWYRQTLGQGPEFLTYFQNEAQLEKSRLLSDRFSAERPKGSFSTLEIQRTEQGDSAMYLCASSLLARDRAYQETQYFGPGTRLLVL.

The rearrangement joins TRBV5-1 to TRBJ2-1, with 12 bases fitting TRBD2. This CDR3 is built from 17 residues. Unmatched junction bases numbered 9, after V lost 1 base and J lost 7 bases. Germline CDR1 SGHRS, CDR2 YFSETQ. CDR3 bases: TGCGCCAGCAGCTTGAACCCTAGCGGGAGGGCAGATAATGAGCAGTTCTTC. Residues: CASSLNPSGRADNEQFF.

The chain is built from TRBV2 and TRBJ1-2; D unclear. Trimming took 3 bases from V and 0 from J, leaving 17 bases between them. The CDR3 extends over 17 amino acids. CDR1 SNHLY and CDR2 FYNNEI come from the germline V gene. The CDR3 region is CASSDLEIKDSNYGYTF. The DNA of the CDR3 is TGTGCCAGCAGTGATCTAGAAATCAAAGACTCTAACTATGGCTACACCTTC.